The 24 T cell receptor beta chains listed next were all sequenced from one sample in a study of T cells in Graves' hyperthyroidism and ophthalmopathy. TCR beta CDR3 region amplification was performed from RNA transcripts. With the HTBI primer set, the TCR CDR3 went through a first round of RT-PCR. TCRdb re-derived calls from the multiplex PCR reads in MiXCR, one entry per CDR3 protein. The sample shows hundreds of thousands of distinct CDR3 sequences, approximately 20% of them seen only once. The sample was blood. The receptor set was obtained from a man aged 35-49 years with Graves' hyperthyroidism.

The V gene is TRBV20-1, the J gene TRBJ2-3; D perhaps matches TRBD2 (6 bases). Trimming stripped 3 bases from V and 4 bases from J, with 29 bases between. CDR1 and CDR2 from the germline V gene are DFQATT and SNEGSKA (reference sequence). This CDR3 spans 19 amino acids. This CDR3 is CSASGGWLASLEPSDTQYF. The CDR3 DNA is TGCAGTGCTAGTGGGGGGTGGCTAGCTTCCCTAGAACCCTCAGATACGCAGTATTTT.

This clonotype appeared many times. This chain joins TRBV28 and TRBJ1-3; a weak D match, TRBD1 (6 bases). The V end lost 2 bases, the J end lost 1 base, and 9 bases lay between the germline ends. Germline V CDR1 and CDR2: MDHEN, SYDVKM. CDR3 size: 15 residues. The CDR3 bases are TGTGCCAGCAGTTTAAGGGGGGCTTCTGGAAACACCATATATTTT. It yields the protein CASSLRGASGNTIYF.

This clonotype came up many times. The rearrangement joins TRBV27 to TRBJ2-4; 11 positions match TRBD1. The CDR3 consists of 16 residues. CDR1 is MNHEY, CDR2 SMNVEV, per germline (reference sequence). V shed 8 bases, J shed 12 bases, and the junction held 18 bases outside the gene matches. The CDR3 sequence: CASADGTGGFGRHQYF. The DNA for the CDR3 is TGTGCCAGCGCCGACGGGACAGGGGGATTCGGGCGACATCAGTACTTC.

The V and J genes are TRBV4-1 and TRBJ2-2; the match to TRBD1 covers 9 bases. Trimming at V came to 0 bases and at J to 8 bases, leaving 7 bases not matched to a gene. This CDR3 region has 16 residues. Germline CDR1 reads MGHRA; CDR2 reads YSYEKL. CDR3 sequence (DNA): TGCGCCAGCAGCCAAGAAGGGGGACAGGGAACAGGGGAGCTGTTTTTT. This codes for CASSQEGGQGTGELFF.

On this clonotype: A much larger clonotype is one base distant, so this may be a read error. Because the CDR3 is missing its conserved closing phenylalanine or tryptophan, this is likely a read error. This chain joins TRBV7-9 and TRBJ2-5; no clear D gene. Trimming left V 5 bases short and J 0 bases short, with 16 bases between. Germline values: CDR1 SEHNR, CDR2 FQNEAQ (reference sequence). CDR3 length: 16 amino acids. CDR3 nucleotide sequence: TGTGCCAGCAGCACTATAGGGCACCAGTACCAAGAGACCCAGTACCTC. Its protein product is CASSTIGHQYQETQYL.

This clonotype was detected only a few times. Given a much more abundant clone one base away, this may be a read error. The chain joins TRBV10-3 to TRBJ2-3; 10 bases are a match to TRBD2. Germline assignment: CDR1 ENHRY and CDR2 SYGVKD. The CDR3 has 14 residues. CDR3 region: CATSELAGTDTQYF. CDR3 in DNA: TGTGCCACCAGTGAACTAGCGGGGACAGATACGCAGTATTTT.

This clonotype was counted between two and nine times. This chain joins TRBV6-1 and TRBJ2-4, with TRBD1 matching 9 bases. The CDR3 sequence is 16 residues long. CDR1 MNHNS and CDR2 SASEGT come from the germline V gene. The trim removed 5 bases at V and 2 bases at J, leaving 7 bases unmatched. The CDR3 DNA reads TGTGCCAGCAGTTCGCTACAGGGGGCAACCAAAAACATTCAGTACTTC. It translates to CASSSLQGATKNIQYF.

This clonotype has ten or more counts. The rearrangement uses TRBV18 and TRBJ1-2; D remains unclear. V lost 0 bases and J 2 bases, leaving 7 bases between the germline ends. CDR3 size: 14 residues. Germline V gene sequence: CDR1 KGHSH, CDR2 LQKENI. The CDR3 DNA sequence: TGTGCCAGCTCACCACCAAACAGAAACTATGGCTACACCTTC. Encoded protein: CASSPPNRNYGYTF. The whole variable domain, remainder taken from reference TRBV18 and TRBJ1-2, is NAGVMQNPRHLVRRRGQEARLRCSPMKGHSHVYWYRQLPEEGLKFMVYLQKENIIDESGMPKERFSAEFPKEGPSILRIQQVVRGDSAAYFCASSPPNRNYGYTFGSGTRLTVV.

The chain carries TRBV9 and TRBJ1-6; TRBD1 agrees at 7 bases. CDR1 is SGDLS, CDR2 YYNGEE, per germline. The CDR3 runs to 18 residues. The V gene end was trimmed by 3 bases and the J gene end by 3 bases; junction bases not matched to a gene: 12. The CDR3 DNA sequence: TGTGCCAGCAGCGCTGAGGGACATCCAGGGGGCTATAATTCACCCCTCCACTTT. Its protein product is CASSAEGHPGGYNSPLHF.

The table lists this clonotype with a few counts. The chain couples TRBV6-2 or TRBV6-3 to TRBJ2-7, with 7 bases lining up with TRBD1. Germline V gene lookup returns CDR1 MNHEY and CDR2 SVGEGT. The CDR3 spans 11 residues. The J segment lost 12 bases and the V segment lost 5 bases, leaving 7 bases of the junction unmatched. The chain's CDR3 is CASSNGQARYF. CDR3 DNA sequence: TGTGCCAGCAGTAATGGACAGGCCCGGTACTTC.

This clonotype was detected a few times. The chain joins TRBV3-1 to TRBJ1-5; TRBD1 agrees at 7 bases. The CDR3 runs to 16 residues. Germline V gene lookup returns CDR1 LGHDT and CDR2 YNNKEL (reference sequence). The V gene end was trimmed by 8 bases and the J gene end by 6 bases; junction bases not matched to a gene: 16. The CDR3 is CASSGQNPKGGQPQHF. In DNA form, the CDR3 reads TGTGCCAGCTCGGGACAGAACCCCAAAGGAGGTCAGCCCCAGCATTTT.

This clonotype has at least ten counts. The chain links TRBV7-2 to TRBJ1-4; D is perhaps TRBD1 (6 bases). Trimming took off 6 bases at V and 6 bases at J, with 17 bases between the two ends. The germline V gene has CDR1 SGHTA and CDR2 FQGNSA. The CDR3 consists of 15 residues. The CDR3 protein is CASSLSTGRYEKLFF. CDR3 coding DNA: TGTGCCAGCAGTCTTTCGACAGGACGATATGAAAAACTGTTTTTT.

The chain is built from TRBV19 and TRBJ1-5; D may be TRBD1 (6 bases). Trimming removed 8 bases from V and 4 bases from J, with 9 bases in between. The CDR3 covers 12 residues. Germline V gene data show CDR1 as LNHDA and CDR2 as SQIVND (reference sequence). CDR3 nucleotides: TGTGCCAGTTCAACAGGGAATCAGCCCCAGCATTTT. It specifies CASSTGNQPQHF.

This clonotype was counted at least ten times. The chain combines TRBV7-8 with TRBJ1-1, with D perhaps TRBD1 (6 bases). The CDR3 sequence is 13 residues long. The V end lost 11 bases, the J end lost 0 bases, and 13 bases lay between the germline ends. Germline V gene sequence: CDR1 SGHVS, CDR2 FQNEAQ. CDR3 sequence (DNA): TGTGCCGGTGGACAGCCCTTGAACACTGAAGCTTTCTTT. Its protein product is CAGGQPLNTEAFF.

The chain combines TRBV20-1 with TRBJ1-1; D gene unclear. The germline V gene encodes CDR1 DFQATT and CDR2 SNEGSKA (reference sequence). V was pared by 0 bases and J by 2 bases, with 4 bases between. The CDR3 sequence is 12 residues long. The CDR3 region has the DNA TGCAGTGCTAGAGACAGTAACACTGAAGCTTTCTTT. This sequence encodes CSARDSNTEAFF.

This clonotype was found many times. The CDR3 DNA reads as TGTGCCACCCAAAGTGCGGGAAGAGATGAAAAACTGTTTTTT. Translation: CATQSAGRDEKLFF. The chain combines TRBV15 with TRBJ1-4; no definite D call. Germline V gene sequence: CDR1 LNHNV, CDR2 YYDKDF (reference sequence). The CDR3 has 14 residues. V lost 8 bases, J lost 6 bases, and 16 bases lay in between. The complete variable domain, with remaining parts taken from reference TRBV15 and TRBJ1-4, reads DAMVIQNPRYQVTQFGKPVTLSCSQTLNHNVMYWYQQKSSQAPKLLFHYYDKDFNNEADTPDNFQSRRPNTSFCFLDIRSPGLGDTAMYLCATQSAGRDEKLFFGSGTQLSVL.

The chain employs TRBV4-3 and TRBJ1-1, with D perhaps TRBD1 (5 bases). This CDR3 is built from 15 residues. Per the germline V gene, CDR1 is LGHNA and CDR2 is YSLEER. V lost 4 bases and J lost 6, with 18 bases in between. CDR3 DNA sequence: TGCGCCAGCAGCCCTGATTTGGACACCCGGGCTGAAGCTTTCTTT. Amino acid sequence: CASSPDLDTRAEAFF.

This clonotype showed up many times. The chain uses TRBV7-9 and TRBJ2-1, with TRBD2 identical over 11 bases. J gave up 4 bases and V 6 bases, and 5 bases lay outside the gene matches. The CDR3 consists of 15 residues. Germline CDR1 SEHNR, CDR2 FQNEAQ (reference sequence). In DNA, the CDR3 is TGTGCCAGCAGGTCGGGACTAGCGGCTTACAATGAGCAGTTCTTC. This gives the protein CASRSGLAAYNEQFF.

DNA for the CDR3: TGTGCCAGCAGCTCCCACACGAACACTGAAGCTTTCTTT. The encoded protein is CASSSHTNTEAFF. The chain uses TRBV5-5 and TRBJ1-1; D not certain. The V gene lost 3 bases and the J gene lost 1 base, with 7 bases spanning the gap. Germline values: CDR1 SGHKS, CDR2 YYEKEE (reference sequence). The CDR3 has 13 residues. Supplemented by reference TRBV5-5 and TRBJ1-1, the full variable domain reads DAGVTQSPTHLIKTRGQQVTLRCSPISGHKSVSWYQQVLGQGPQFIFQYYEKEERGRGNFPDRFSARQFPNYSSELNVNALLLGDSALYLCASSSHTNTEAFFGQGTRLTVV.

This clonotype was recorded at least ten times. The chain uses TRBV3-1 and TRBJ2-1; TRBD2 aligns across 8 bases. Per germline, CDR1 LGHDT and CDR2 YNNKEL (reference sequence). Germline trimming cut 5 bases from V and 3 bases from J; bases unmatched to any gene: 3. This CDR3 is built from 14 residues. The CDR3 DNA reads TGTGCCAGCAGCGGCGGGGGGATCTACAATGAGCAGTTCTTC. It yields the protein CASSGGGIYNEQFF.

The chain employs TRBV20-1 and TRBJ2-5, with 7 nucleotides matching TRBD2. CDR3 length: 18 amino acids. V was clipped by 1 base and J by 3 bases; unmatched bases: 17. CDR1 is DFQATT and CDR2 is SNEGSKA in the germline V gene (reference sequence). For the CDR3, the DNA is TGCAGTGCTAGAGGCGCCACGGAGAAGCGGGGACCCGAAGAGACCCAGTACTTC. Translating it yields CSARGATEKRGPEETQYF.

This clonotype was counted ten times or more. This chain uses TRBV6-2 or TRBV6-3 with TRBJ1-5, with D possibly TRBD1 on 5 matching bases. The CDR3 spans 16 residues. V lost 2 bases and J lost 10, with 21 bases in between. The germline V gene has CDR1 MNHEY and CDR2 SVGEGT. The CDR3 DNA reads TGTGCCAGCAGTTACCAAACCGGGACTGTTCACGGACCCCAGCATTTT. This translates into CASSYQTGTVHGPQHF.

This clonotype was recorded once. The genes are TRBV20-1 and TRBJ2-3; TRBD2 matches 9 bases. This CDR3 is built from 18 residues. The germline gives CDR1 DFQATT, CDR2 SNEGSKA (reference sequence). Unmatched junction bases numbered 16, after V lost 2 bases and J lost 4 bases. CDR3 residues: CSARNSRAGGLSADTQYF. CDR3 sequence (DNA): TGCAGTGCTAGAAATTCCAGGGCGGGAGGGCTGTCCGCAGATACGCAGTATTTT.

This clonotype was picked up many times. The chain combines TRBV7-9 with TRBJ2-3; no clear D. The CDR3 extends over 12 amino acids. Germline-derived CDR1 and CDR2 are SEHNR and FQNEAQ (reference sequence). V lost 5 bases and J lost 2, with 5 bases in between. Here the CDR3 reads CASSGDTDTQYF. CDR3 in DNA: TGTGCCAGCAGCGGAGACACAGATACGCAGTATTTT.